One and the same sample provided the 24 T cell receptor beta chains below, sequenced in a study of blood T cell repertoires in COVID-19. TCRdb's copy holds only in-frame clones and misses some; the assay was immunoSEQ multiplex PCR. The data hold some 140,000 clones, with about 90% observed a single time. Sequenced material: peripheral blood. These TCRs come from a man between 45 and 60 years old with acute or convalescent COVID-19.

V is TRBV18 and J is TRBJ2-3; 13 bases agree with TRBD2. The germline V gene has CDR1 KGHSH and CDR2 LQKENI. The CDR3 is made up of 17 amino acids. V was pared by 5 bases and J by 4 bases, with 9 bases of the junction left unmatched. The CDR3 loop is CASSALAGGHPPDTQYF. CDR3 nucleotide sequence: TGTGCCAGCTCAGCACTAGCGGGAGGGCACCCGCCAGATACGCAGTATTTT.

This chain joins TRBV28 and TRBJ1-5; unclear D gene. Germline values: CDR1 MDHEN, CDR2 SYDVKM. The CDR3 is made up of 18 amino acids. Trimming took off 3 bases at V and 3 bases at J, with 21 bases between the two ends. For the CDR3, the DNA is TGTGCCAGCAGTTTGTTTCGAGGGCCAGGTTATTCCAATCAGCCCCAGCATTTT. As protein: CASSLFRGPGYSNQPQHF. The complete variable domain, with remaining parts taken from reference TRBV28 and TRBJ1-5, reads DVKVTQSSRYLVKRTGEKVFLECVQDMDHENMFWYRQDPGLGLRLIYFSYDVKMKEKGDIPEGYSVSREKKERFSLILESASTNQTSMYLCASSLFRGPGYSNQPQHFGDGTRLSIL.

The genes are TRBV7-9 and TRBJ2-3; 7 nucleotides match TRBD1. With V trimmed by 5 bases and J by 4 bases, 18 bases remained unmatched. This CDR3 has 18 residues. The germline gives CDR1 SEHNR, CDR2 FQNEAQ (reference sequence). CDR3 in DNA: TGTGCCAGCAGCCCCCGTCCCAGGGGGAGAAGGGGGTCAGATACGCAGTATTTT. It encodes CASSPRPRGRRGSDTQYF.

The rearrangement joins TRBV28 to TRBJ1-5, with D perhaps TRBD1 (6 bases). Germline loops: CDR1 MDHEN, CDR2 SYDVKM. V was cut by 4 bases and J by 7 bases, with 8 bases left in between. The CDR3 runs 12 residues. CDR3 protein: CASSSQGQPQHF. The CDR3 bases are TGTGCCAGCAGTTCGCAGGGGCAGCCCCAGCATTTT.

This rearrangement joins TRBV6-5 to TRBJ2-7, with 8 bases matching TRBD1. CDR1 and CDR2 (germline): MNHEY, SVGAGI. CDR3 length equals 15 residues. The J segment lost 0 bases and the V segment lost 4 bases, leaving 5 bases of the junction unmatched. CDR3 sequence (DNA): TGTGCCAGCAGTTCGGACAGGGATGGCTCCTACGAGCAGTACTTC. It encodes CASSSDRDGSYEQYF.

The chain links TRBV13 to TRBJ1-5, with D perhaps matching TRBD1 (5 bases). Per the germline V gene, CDR1 is PRHDT and CDR2 is FYEKMQ (reference sequence). This CDR3 is built from 16 residues. The germline V and J ends were trimmed by 5 bases and 1 base, with 15 bases remaining between them. The CDR3 coding sequence is TGTGCCAGCAGCCCCGGGGGGGGTAGAAGCAATCAGCCCCAGCATTTT. It translates to CASSPGGGRSNQPQHF. The full variable domain, with the rest looked up from reference TRBV13 and TRBJ1-5, is AAGVIQSPRHLIKEKRETATLKCYPIPRHDTVYWYQQGPGQDPQFLISFYEKMQSDKGSIPDRFSAQQFSDYHSELNMSSLELGDSALYFCASSPGGGRSNQPQHFGDGTRLSIL.

V is TRBV19 and J is TRBJ1-2; 10 bases line up with TRBD1. Germline CDR1 LNHDA, CDR2 SQIVND (reference sequence). V lost 5 bases to trimming and J lost 2 bases; unmatched junction nucleotides: 5. CDR3 size: 15 residues. DNA for the CDR3: TGTGCCAGTAGTTCAGGACAGGGGGAGAACTATGGCTACACCTTC. It translates to CASSSGQGENYGYTF.

The chain combines TRBV27 with TRBJ2-7, with a tentative D call TRBD1 (5 bases). The CDR3 extends over 13 amino acids. V lost 6 bases, J lost 1 base, and 10 bases lay in between. Germline CDR1 is MNHEY and CDR2 is SMNVEV (reference sequence). DNA of the CDR3: TGTGCCAGCAGAGAACAGGAGTCCTACGAGCAGTACTTC. Its protein is CASREQESYEQYF.

The rearrangement joins TRBV4-2 to TRBJ2-6; 7 bases agree with TRBD1. This CDR3 has 18 amino acids. The germline V gene encodes CDR1 LGHNA and CDR2 YNFKEQ. Losses at the gene ends were 0 bases for V and 0 bases for J; bases not matched to a gene: 5. CDR3: CASSQEGQEVSGANVLTF. CDR3 coding DNA: TGTGCCAGCAGCCAAGAAGGACAGGAGGTCTCTGGGGCCAACGTCCTGACTTTC.

To note about this clone: One end of the junction varies from germline; a read error may be responsible. This rearrangement joins TRBV7-7 to TRBJ1-4; 10 bases match TRBD1. Germline V lookup: CDR1 SSHAT, CDR2 FNYEAQ (reference sequence). The CDR3 is made up of 19 amino acids. The CDR3 is CASSRTDRGREATNEKLFF. CDR3 in DNA: TGTGCTAGCAGCAGGACTGACAGGGGGCGAGAGGCAACTAATGAAAAACTGTTTTTT.

This clone was detected once. In the same sample, other DNA sequences code for this CDR3. The chain is built from TRBV18 and TRBJ2-7; 7 nucleotides agree with TRBD1. The CDR3 is 13 residues long. In germline, CDR1 is KGHSH, CDR2 LQKENI. V dropped 3 bases and J dropped 4; count of bases not matched to a gene: 3. The CDR3 is CASSPGQNYEQYF. Here the CDR3 DNA reads TGTGCCAGCTCACCGGGACAGAATTACGAGCAGTACTTC.

The genes are TRBV6-1 and TRBJ1-4; 9 bases are a match to TRBD1. Looked up from germline, CDR1 is MNHNS and CDR2 is SASEGT. V shed 2 bases, J shed 3 bases, and the junction held 7 bases outside the gene matches. The CDR3 runs to 17 residues. The DNA for the CDR3 is TGTGCCAGCAGTGAATTCGGGACAGGGTTGTCTAATGAAAAACTGTTTTTT. The encoded protein is CASSEFGTGLSNEKLFF.

The chain carries TRBV3-1 (or the pseudogene TRBV3-2) and TRBJ1-5, with TRBD1 as a possible D gene (5 bases). Germline CDR1 LGHDT, CDR2 YNNKEL (reference sequence). The CDR3 has 12 amino acids. Trimming removed 4 bases from V and 7 bases from J, with 8 bases in between. CDR3 residues: CASSPEGQPQHF. The CDR3 nucleotides are TGTGCCAGCAGCCCGGAGGGGCAGCCCCAGCATTTT.

The V gene is TRBV19, the J gene TRBJ2-5; 11 bases agree with TRBD1. The V segment lost 4 bases and the J segment 4 bases; nucleotides outside the gene matches: 2. CDR1 and CDR2 from the germline V gene are LNHDA and SQIVND (reference sequence). The CDR3 covers 14 residues. The CDR3 region has the DNA TGTGCCAGTAGTAAGGGACAGGGGGTAGAGACCCAGTACTTC. It is translated as CASSKGQGVETQYF.

The CDR3 DNA reads TGTGCCAGCAGTTTAGGAGGGTCAGGAGGCAATGAGCAGTTCTTC. Protein sequence: CASSLGGSGGNEQFF. The V and J genes are TRBV28 and TRBJ2-1, with D possibly matching TRBD2 (6 bases). The V end was cut by 2 bases, the J end by 6 bases, with 14 bases between. This CDR3 is 15 amino acids long. The V gene's germline CDR1 is MDHEN and CDR2 SYDVKM.

The table lists this clone with a count of one. The chain couples TRBV27 to TRBJ1-6; D might be TRBD1 (6 bases). Germline V gives CDR1 MNHEY, CDR2 SMNVEV (reference sequence). The CDR3 sequence is 14 residues long. Trimming took off 3 bases at V and 7 bases at J, with 10 bases between the two ends. Here the CDR3 DNA reads TGTGCCAGCAGTTTTCTGAGGGGGAATTCACCCCTCCACTTT. This encodes CASSFLRGNSPLHF.

J is TRBJ2-2 and V is TRBV27, with D maybe TRBD1 (6 bases). Trimming stripped 5 bases from V and 1 base from J, with 14 bases between. The germline gives CDR1 MNHEY, CDR2 SMNVEV (reference sequence). The CDR3 is made up of 16 amino acids. The CDR3 DNA is TGTGCCAGCAGTCTACCCGGACAGCTGAACACCGGGGAGCTGTTTTTT. Its protein product is CASSLPGQLNTGELFF.

The chain employs TRBV7-9 and TRBJ1-2, with a tentative D call TRBD1 (5 bases). From germline, CDR1 is SEHNR and CDR2 FQNEAQ (reference sequence). Trimming pared 4 bases from V and 5 bases from J, leaving 14 bases between. This CDR3 contains 14 residues. As DNA, the CDR3 is TGTGCCAGCAGCTCGCGACCACCAGGGTATGGCTACACCTTC. This sequence encodes CASSSRPPGYGYTF.

This clone showed up just once. The gene calls are TRBV28 and TRBJ2-3; 8 bases fit TRBD2. The CDR3 has 14 amino acids. Germline-derived CDR1 and CDR2 are MDHEN and SYDVKM. V lost 6 bases and J lost 1; bases outside the gene matches: 3. The CDR3 region is CASSGGAGTDTQYF. CDR3 DNA sequence: TGTGCCAGCAGCGGGGGGGCGGGCACAGATACGCAGTATTTT. The full variable domain, rest sourced from reference TRBV28 and TRBJ2-3, is DVKVTQSSRYLVKRTGEKVFLECVQDMDHENMFWYRQDPGLGLRLIYFSYDVKMKEKGDIPEGYSVSREKKERFSLILESASTNQTSMYLCASSGGAGTDTQYFGPGTRLTVL.

This chain uses TRBV12-3 or TRBV12-4 with TRBJ1-2; D remains unclear. V was trimmed by 7 bases and J by 5 bases, leaving 8 bases between them. The CDR3 is made up of 11 amino acids. DNA for the CDR3: TGTGCCAGCATGGCAGATTATGGCTACACCTTC. This encodes CASMADYGYTF.

The chain joins TRBV11-2 to TRBJ1-4, with TRBD1 matching 9 bases. Trimming at V came to 5 bases and at J to 5 bases, leaving 6 bases not matched to a gene. The CDR3 contains 15 residues. Germline V CDR1 and CDR2: SGHAT, FQNNGV. CDR3 in amino acids: CASSVTGTGNEKLFF. DNA for the CDR3: TGTGCCAGCAGCGTTACCGGGACAGGGAATGAAAAACTGTTTTTT.

V gene TRBV7-9 combines with J gene TRBJ2-2; weak D call: TRBD2 (5 bases). The ends were cut back, 5 bases at V and 6 bases at J, with 13 bases in the middle. The CDR3 is 14 amino acids. Germline CDR1 and CDR2: SEHNR and FQNEAQ (reference sequence). As DNA, the CDR3 is TGTGCCAGCAGCCCGGACTCCCAATCCGGGGAGCTGTTTTTT. Encoded protein: CASSPDSQSGELFF.

The chain combines TRBV21-1 with TRBJ2-3; whether TRBD2, the table's D call, matches the DNA was not checked. TRBV21-1 is deemed a pseudogene. The CDR3 length is 19 residues. The CDR3 nucleotides are TGTGCCAGCAGCAAACCGCTAGCGGGGGGCCGTCGGCTTCGGGATACGCAGTATTTT. Its protein is CASSKPLAGGRRLRDTQYF.

The chain uses TRBV12-3 or TRBV12-4 and TRBJ2-2; D remains ambiguous. Trimming pared 1 base from V and 8 bases from J, leaving 5 bases between. This CDR3 is 12 amino acids long. The CDR3 loop is CASSLGAGELFF. The CDR3 DNA is TGTGCCAGCAGTTTAGGGGCTGGGGAGCTGTTTTTT.